A single sample gave rise to the 6 T cell receptor beta chains below, sequenced in a study of blood T cell repertoires in COVID-19. This table comes from immunoSEQ multiplex PCR, and its TCRdb copy is limited to in-frame clones, with some not included. The sample gives more than 30,000 clones, 80% to 90% of which show up once; 24% is in the top ten. Sequenced material: peripheral blood. The source is a man aged 50-59 years with active or convalescent COVID-19.

This chain joins TRBV12-3 or TRBV12-4 and TRBJ1-5; D not certain. V lost 5 bases and J 5 bases, leaving 10 bases between the germline ends. This CDR3 contains 13 residues. CDR3 amino acids: CASSLASDQPQHF. The DNA for the CDR3 is TGTGCCAGCAGTCTGGCCAGTGATCAGCCCCAGCATTTT.

The rearrangement uses TRBV28 and TRBJ1-2, with 7 bases identical to TRBD1. Per germline, CDR1 MDHEN and CDR2 SYDVKM. V shed 5 bases and J 5 bases; nucleotides not matched to a gene: 2. The length of the CDR3 is 12 residues. CDR3 region: CASSRQGYGYTF. CDR3 coding DNA: TGTGCCAGCAGTCGACAGGGATATGGCTACACCTTC.

The chain links TRBV30 to TRBJ2-5, with a tentative D call TRBD1 (6 bases). Germline CDR1 GTSNPN, CDR2 SVGIG (reference sequence). The ends were cut back, 1 base at V and 1 base at J, with 13 bases in the middle. The length of the CDR3 is 15 residues. The CDR3 reads CAWSAPGAGQETQYF. As DNA, the CDR3 is TGTGCCTGGAGTGCCCCAGGGGCTGGCCAAGAGACCCAGTACTTC.

The chain has TRBV7-2 and TRBJ1-4; D is unclear. Germline lookup yields CDR1 SGHTA and CDR2 FQGNSA. The CDR3 runs to 14 residues. The V and J ends lost 2 bases and 5 bases respectively, with 9 bases between them. Here the CDR3 DNA reads TGTGCCAGCAGCTTAACACAGATCAATGAAAAACTGTTTTTT. Translating it yields CASSLTQINEKLFF. The full variable domain, rest sourced from reference TRBV7-2 and TRBJ1-4, is GAGVSQSPSNKVTEKGKDVELRCDPISGHTALYWYRQSLGQGLEFLIYFQGNSAPDKSGLPSDRFSAERTGGSVSTLTIQRTQQEDSAVYLCASSLTQINEKLFFGSGTQLSVL.

This chain joins TRBV15 and TRBJ1-4, with 8 nucleotides matching TRBD1. Germline values: CDR1 LNHNV, CDR2 YYDKDF (reference sequence). The trim removed 1 base at V and 1 base at J, leaving 5 bases unmatched. CDR3 length: 17 amino acids. The CDR3 region has the DNA TGTGCCACCAGCAGAGCAGGGGGCGGAATAACTAATGAAAAACTGTTTTTT. Translating gives CATSRAGGGITNEKLFF.

The chain combines TRBV3-1 (or the pseudogene TRBV3-2) with TRBJ1-5; TRBD1 agrees at 7 bases. The CDR3 has 16 residues. The V gene end was trimmed by 3 bases and the J gene end by 0 bases; junction bases not matched to a gene: 5. Germline CDR1 reads LGHDT; CDR2 reads YNNKEL (reference sequence). The CDR3 spells CASSQGQTISNQPQHF. The DNA of the CDR3 is TGTGCCAGCAGCCAGGGACAGACGATTAGCAATCAGCCCCAGCATTTT.